Presented here are 10 T cell receptor beta chains from one specimen sequenced in a study of blood T cell repertoires in COVID-19. Sequencing used immunoSEQ multiplex PCR; TCRdb keeps in-frame clones, though not all of them. The sample lists some 25,000 clones, 89% occurring once. The sequencing input was peripheral blood. These receptors were collected from a man aged 65 to 85 with acute or convalescent COVID-19.

The V gene is TRBV6-5, the J gene TRBJ2-7; 7 nucleotides match TRBD1. V lost 5 bases to trimming and J lost 6 bases; unmatched junction nucleotides: 7. Germline-derived CDR1 and CDR2 are MNHEY and SVGAGI. The CDR3 length is 13 residues. In DNA, the CDR3 is TGTGCCAGCAGTACGGAGACAGGGTTCGAGCAGTACTTC. Its translation: CASSTETGFEQYF.

The rearrangement uses TRBV10-2 and TRBJ1-2, with TRBD1 matching 8 bases. Germline trimming cut 7 bases from V and 0 bases from J; bases unmatched to any gene: 4. This CDR3 is 14 amino acids long. Germline V gene data show CDR1 as WSHSY and CDR2 as SAAADI. The CDR3 region is CASIQGASNYGYTF. The CDR3 DNA is TGCGCCAGCATTCAGGGGGCTTCTAACTATGGCTACACCTTC.

J is TRBJ2-7 and V is TRBV28; D is undetermined. The CDR3 is 12 residues long. V was clipped by 7 bases and J by 2 bases, with 9 bases between them. Germline lookup yields CDR1 MDHEN and CDR2 SYDVKM. The DNA for the CDR3 is TGTGCCAGCACAGCGCCCCCCTACGAGCAGTACTTC. This codes for CASTAPPYEQYF.

This rearrangement joins TRBV7-6 to TRBJ2-1; tentatively, D is TRBD2 (6 bases). The CDR3 totals 15 residues. V lost 2 bases and J 5 bases, leaving 13 bases between the germline ends. CDR1 and CDR2 from the germline V gene are SGHVS and FNYEAQ. CDR3 sequence reads: CASSLSGSGHNEQFF. DNA for the CDR3: TGTGCCAGCAGCTTATCTGGTAGCGGCCACAATGAGCAGTTCTTC. Full variable domain (remainder filled in from reference TRBV7-6 and TRBJ2-1): GAGVSQSPRYKVTKRGQDVALRCDPISGHVSLYWYRQALGQGPEFLTYFNYEAQQDKSGLPNDRFSAERPEGSISTLTIQRTEQRDSAMYRCASSLSGSGHNEQFFGPGTRLTVL.

The genes are TRBV7-2 and TRBJ1-1, with 7 bases fitting TRBD1. CDR3 length: 15 amino acids. Germline CDR1 is SGHTA and CDR2 is FQGNSA. V lost 5 bases and J lost 2; bases outside the gene matches: 8. For the CDR3, the DNA is TGTGCCAGCAGCCCCCAGACAGGGACTAACACTGAAGCTTTCTTT. Residues: CASSPQTGTNTEAFF. Full variable domain (outside the CDR3, taken from reference TRBV7-2 and TRBJ1-1): GAGVSQSPSNKVTEKGKDVELRCDPISGHTALYWYRQSLGQGLEFLIYFQGNSAPDKSGLPSDRFSAERTGGSVSTLTIQRTQQEDSAVYLCASSPQTGTNTEAFFGQGTRLTVV.

The V gene is TRBV2, the J gene TRBJ2-1; weak D call: TRBD2 (5 bases). The CDR3 extends over 14 amino acids. Germline V lookup: CDR1 SNHLY, CDR2 FYNNEI. Trimming took 7 bases from V and 1 from J, leaving 11 bases between them. The DNA for the CDR3 is TGTGCCAGCAAGCTAGCCGAGTCCTACAATGAGCAGTTCTTC. Translating gives CASKLAESYNEQFF.

This chain joins TRBV2 and TRBJ1-4; D remains unclear. CDR1 is SNHLY, CDR2 FYNNEI, per germline. Trimming took off 4 bases at V and 10 bases at J, with 19 bases between the two ends. This CDR3 region has 15 residues. The CDR3 DNA follows: TGTGCCAGCAGTGCAGAGGCACACCAAGAGGGAAAACTGTTTTTT. Amino acid sequence: CASSAEAHQEGKLFF.

This rearrangement joins TRBV19 to TRBJ1-4; TRBD1 matches 9 bases. In germline, CDR1 is LNHDA, CDR2 SQIVND (reference sequence). This CDR3 comprises 15 residues. V gave up 5 bases and J gave up 8 bases; unmatched junction bases: 9. The CDR3 DNA follows: TGTGCCAGTAGTCCTGTAACAGGGGGCTGGGAAAAACTGTTTTTT. Translating it yields CASSPVTGGWEKLFF.

CDR3 DNA sequence: TGTGCCAGCAGCTTGGCCGGGGGAGGAGCTTTCTTT. Encoded protein: CASSLAGGGAFF. This rearrangement joins TRBV5-6 to TRBJ1-1; tentative D call: TRBD1 (5 bases). Between the trimmed V and J ends, which lost 0 bases and 10 bases, there was a span of 10 bases. Germline CDR1 and CDR2: SGHDT and YYEEEE. This CDR3 region has 12 residues.

This chain uses TRBV4-1 with TRBJ1-1; possible D gene TRBD1, 5 bases. Trimming cost V 4 bases and J 0 bases, with 12 bases left between them. The CDR3 contains 15 residues. Germline CDR1 and CDR2: MGHRA and YSYEKL. This CDR3 is CASSPYRTMNTEAFF. The DNA for the CDR3 is TGCGCCAGCAGCCCTTACCGGACAATGAACACTGAAGCTTTCTTT.